One and the same sample provided the 11 T cell receptor beta chains below, sequenced in a study of regulatory T cells in long-lasting Graves disease. The time point is: newly diagnosed GD, antithyroid drugs for less than 3 months. After RNA was extracted from PBMCs, the TCR library was made from it. Researchers made TCR beta libraries by using iRepertoire HTBI primers and running Arm-PCR on CDR3 regions. One entry per CDR3 protein results from TCRdb running MiXCR on the multiplex PCR reads. The sample lists about 530,000 distinct CDR3 sequences; more than 15% were seen once. This sample also belongs to another study, concerning T cells in Graves' hyperthyroidism and ophthalmopathy.

The material was peripheral blood mononuclear cells (PBMCs), obtained at new diagnosis, from a patient treated with antithyroid drugs. The receptors originated from a woman aged 35-65 years with Graves disease.

The sample holds one count of this clonotype. V gene TRBV6-2 or TRBV6-3 combines with J gene TRBJ2-3; 16 bases fit TRBD2. Germline CDR1 is MNHEY and CDR2 is SVGEGT. Trimming at V came to 4 bases and at J to 1 base, leaving 2 bases not matched to a gene. This CDR3 has 17 residues. The CDR3 loop reads CASSSGTSGGGTDTQYF. CDR3 nucleotide sequence: TGTGCCAGCAGTTCAGGGACTAGCGGGGGGGGCACAGATACGCAGTATTTT.

In its sample, this clonotype was seen a few times. This rearrangement joins TRBV5-5 to TRBJ2-1; D possibly corresponds to TRBD1 (6 bases). In germline, CDR1 is SGHKS, CDR2 YYEKEE (reference sequence). The V end lost 2 bases, the J end lost 5 bases, and 11 bases lay between the germline ends. This CDR3 has 14 amino acids. In nucleotides, the CDR3 is TGTGCCAGCAGCTTAAGGGACACTAACAATGAGCAGTTCTTC. The encoded protein is CASSLRDTNNEQFF.

The table lists this clonotype with a few counts. This chain uses TRBV27 with TRBJ2-7, with a tentative D call TRBD2 (6 bases). The length of the CDR3 is 14 residues. Trimming removed 0 bases from V and 6 bases from J, with 12 bases in between. Germline CDR1 MNHEY, CDR2 SMNVEV (reference sequence). The CDR3 sequence: CASSLSWDWSEQYF. CDR3 coding DNA: TGTGCCAGCAGTTTATCTTGGGACTGGTCCGAGCAGTACTTC.

This clonotype was seen at least ten times. The gene calls are TRBV3-1 and TRBJ1-3; TRBD1 matches 9 bases. The ends lost 7 bases at V and 4 bases at J; junction bases unmatched: 8. The germline V gene has CDR1 LGHDT and CDR2 YNNKEL (reference sequence). The CDR3 has 15 amino acids. The CDR3 bases are TGTGCCAGCATCTCCGGGACAGGGAACGGAAACACCATATATTTT. This gives the protein CASISGTGNGNTIYF.

This clonotype has ten or more counts. The chain recombines TRBV3-1 with TRBJ1-6; D is ambiguous. This CDR3 contains 14 residues. Germline V CDR1 and CDR2: LGHDT, YNNKEL (reference sequence). The V and J ends lost 3 bases and 5 bases respectively, with 8 bases between them. CDR3 in amino acids: CASSHRTDNSPLHF. In DNA, the CDR3 is TGTGCCAGCAGCCACCGGACGGATAATTCACCCCTCCACTTT.

This clonotype has a handful of counts. The J gene is TRBJ1-5, the V gene TRBV16, with D uncertain. V was shortened by 2 bases and J by 7 bases, with 9 bases between the two germline ends. The length of the CDR3 is 13 residues. Looked up from germline, CDR1 is KGHSY and CDR2 is FQNENV. CDR3 residues: CASSQRPGQPQHF. The CDR3 DNA reads TGTGCCAGCAGCCAACGACCCGGGCAGCCCCAGCATTTT.

Many counts were recorded for this clonotype. This chain connects TRBV12-3 or TRBV12-4 to TRBJ2-3; D is uncertain. The CDR3 extends over 12 amino acids. V dropped 3 bases and J dropped 6 bases, with 7 bases sitting between them. The chain's CDR3 is CASSFEGDTQYF. The CDR3 DNA reads as TGTGCCAGCAGTTTTGAAGGGGATACGCAGTATTTT.

This clonotype occurred a few times. V is TRBV20-1 and J is TRBJ2-1, with 13 bases aligning to TRBD2. V dropped 1 base and J dropped 0; count of bases not matched to a gene: 9. The CDR3 sequence is 19 residues long. Germline V CDR1 and CDR2: DFQATT, SNEGSKA (reference sequence). The CDR3 region is CSARARLAGGPSSYNEQFF. The CDR3 DNA reads TGCAGTGCTAGAGCCCGACTAGCGGGGGGCCCCAGCTCCTACAATGAGCAGTTCTTC.

There are many counts of this clonotype. The V gene is TRBV12-3 or TRBV12-4, the J gene TRBJ1-1; 10 bases match TRBD1. The V segment lost 6 bases and the J segment 5 bases; nucleotides outside the gene matches: 6. The CDR3 has 14 residues. The CDR3 nucleotides read TGTGCCAGCAGGGCCGGGACAGGGGAGACTGAAGCTTTCTTT. Its translation is CASRAGTGETEAFF.

This clonotype was recorded at least ten times. V usage is TRBV3-1 and J usage is TRBJ2-1, with 9 bases lining up with TRBD2. Unmatched junction bases numbered 10, after V lost 4 bases and J lost 9 bases. This CDR3 is 15 amino acids long. Germline loops: CDR1 LGHDT, CDR2 YNNKEL (reference sequence). CDR3 region: CASSRGGTSTSEQFF. Here the CDR3 DNA reads TGTGCCAGCAGCCGAGGCGGGACTAGCACAAGTGAGCAGTTCTTC.

This clonotype has at least ten counts. CDR3 in amino acids: CASSQEIGRENQPQHF. CDR3 bases: TGCGCCAGCAGCCAAGAAATTGGCAGGGAGAATCAGCCCCAGCATTTT. This chain joins TRBV4-1 and TRBJ1-5; weak D call: TRBD1 (5 bases). The germline gives CDR1 MGHRA, CDR2 YSYEKL. Deletions cut 0 bases from V and 4 bases from J, with 13 bases between. The CDR3 length is 16 residues.